The T cell receptor beta chain under discussion was sequenced for a study of T cell changes during pregnancy in multiple sclerosis. TCRdb keeps only in-frame clones here, not all; method: immunoSEQ multiplex PCR. In the table there are approximately 40,000 clones, roughly 90% of which are singletons. The CDR3 spans 13 residues. Looked up from germline, CDR1 is LNHDA and CDR2 is SQIVND (reference sequence). Trimming removed 7 bases at V and 4 bases at J, with 13 bases between. Specimen: CD8+ T cells from peripheral blood mononuclear cells, collected in the third trimester of pregnancy. This receptor was obtained from a female donor with multiple sclerosis, enrolled in a pregnancy study. The chain links TRBV19 to TRBJ1-1; D may be TRBD1 (6 bases). The DNA for the CDR3 is TGTGCCAGTATCGGGGGGCAAGGCACTGAAGCTTTCTTT. Encoded protein: CASIGGQGTEAFF.